The clone carrying this T cell receptor (beta chain) appeared a few times. The antigen remains undetermined. This sample was taken from a study of cytomegalovirus exposure and HLA in healthy donors. Notes on the study in general: Being productive about 90% or about 30% of the time was typical of most TCR beta V segments in an earlier analysis.

The PCR made use of 60 Vbeta and 13 Jbeta primers. Method: immunoSEQ multiplex PCR; TCRdb's copy keeps in-frame clones and lacks some. Of tens of thousands of clones detected, approximately 75% appear once; the ten largest clones hold around 7.6%. This CDR3 is 15 amino acids long. Germline values: CDR1 SNHLY, CDR2 FYNNEI. The V end was cut by 3 bases, the J end by 4 bases, with 13 bases between. The chain carries TRBV2 and TRBJ2-1; possibly TRBD2 for D (5 bases). The material sequenced was PBMCs. This TCR derives from a man in his 60s in good health and CMV-seropositive. The CDR3 reads CASSDLFSGYNEQFF. The CDR3, as DNA: TGTGCCAGCAGTGATCTGTTTTCGGGGTACAATGAGCAGTTCTTC.